This entry concerns a single T cell receptor (beta chain). This sample was taken from a study of cytotoxic CD8 clonotypes in ibrutinib-treated CLL. Some clones are missing from TCRdb's copy, which holds only in-frame ones; the method was immunoSEQ multiplex PCR. The data hold approximately 320,000 clones, with over 60% observed a single time. The receptor was derived from a human donor with chronic lymphocytic leukemia. Here the sequenced sample was PBMCs, taken after 36 months of ibrutinib treatment.

The CDR3 nucleotides are TGTGCCAGCCACCTGGGGGGACGGGGAGAGACCCAGTACTTC. Translating gives CASHLGGRGETQYF. V gene TRBV2 combines with J gene TRBJ2-5, with D tentatively TRBD2 (6 bases). Trimming removed 8 bases at V and 4 bases at J, with 17 bases between. The CDR3 has 14 residues. Germline lookup yields CDR1 SNHLY and CDR2 FYNNEI.